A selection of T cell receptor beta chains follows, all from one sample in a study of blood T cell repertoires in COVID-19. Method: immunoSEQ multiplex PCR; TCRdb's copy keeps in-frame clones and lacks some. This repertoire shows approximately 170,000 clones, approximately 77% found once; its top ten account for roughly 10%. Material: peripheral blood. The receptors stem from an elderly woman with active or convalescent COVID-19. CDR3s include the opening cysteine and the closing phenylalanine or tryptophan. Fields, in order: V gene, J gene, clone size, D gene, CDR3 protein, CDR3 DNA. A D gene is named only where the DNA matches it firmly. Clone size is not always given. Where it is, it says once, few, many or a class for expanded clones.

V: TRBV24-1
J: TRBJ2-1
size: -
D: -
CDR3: CATSDPRGGNEQFF
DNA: TGTGCCACCAGTGATCCACGAGGAGGTAATGAGCAGTTCTTC

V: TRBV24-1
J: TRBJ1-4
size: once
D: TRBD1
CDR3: CATSDTWDRGSTWEKLFF
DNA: TGTGCCACCAGTGATACCTGGGACAGGGGTTCAACTTGGGAAAAACTGTTTTTT

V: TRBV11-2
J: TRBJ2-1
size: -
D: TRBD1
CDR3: CASSSGTGAPLSEQFF
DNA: TGTGCCAGCAGCTCCGGGACAGGGGCTCCCCTCAGTGAGCAGTTCTTC

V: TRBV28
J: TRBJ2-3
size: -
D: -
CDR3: CASTRATDTQYF
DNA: TGTGCCAGCACTCGAGCCACGGATACGCAGTATTTT

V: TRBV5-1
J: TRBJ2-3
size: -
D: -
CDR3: CASSLGAGTDTQYF
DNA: TGCGCCAGCAGCTTGGGTGCAGGCACAGATACGCAGTATTTT

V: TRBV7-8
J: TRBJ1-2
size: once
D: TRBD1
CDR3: CASSLGEGQGDGYTF
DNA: TGTGCCAGCAGCTTAGGCGAGGGACAGGGCGATGGCTACACCTTC

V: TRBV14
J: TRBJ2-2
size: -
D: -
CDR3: CASSQDFVSARGTGELFF
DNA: TGTGCCAGCAGCCAAGATTTCGTTTCGGCGCGAGGCACCGGGGAGCTGTTTTTT

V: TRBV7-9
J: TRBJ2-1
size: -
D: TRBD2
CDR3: CASSLSGSRYNEQFF
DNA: TGTGCCAGCAGCTTAAGCGGGAGTCGGTACAATGAGCAGTTCTTC

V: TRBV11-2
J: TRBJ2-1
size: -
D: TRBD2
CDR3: CASSDGLAGVGEFF
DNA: TGTGCCAGCAGCGATGGACTAGCGGGAGTGGGGGAGTTCTTC

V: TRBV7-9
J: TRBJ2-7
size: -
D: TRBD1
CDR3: CASSTGQGPSYEQYF
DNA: TGTGCCAGCAGCACGGGACAGGGGCCCTCCTACGAGCAGTACTTC

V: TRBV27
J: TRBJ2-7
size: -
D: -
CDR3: CASSPGTRSYEQYF
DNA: TGTGCCAGCAGCCCCGGGACAAGGTCCTACGAGCAGTACTTC

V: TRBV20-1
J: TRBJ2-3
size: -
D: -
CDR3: CSAGGGTPHSTDTQYF
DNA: TGCAGTGCTGGTGGTGGGACACCCCATAGCACAGATACGCAGTATTTT

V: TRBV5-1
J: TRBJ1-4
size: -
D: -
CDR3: CASSNPPGHTNEKLFF
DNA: TGCGCCAGCAGCAACCCTCCGGGACATACCAATGAAAAACTGTTTTTT

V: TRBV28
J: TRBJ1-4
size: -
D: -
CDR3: CASSIGALREEKLFF
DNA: TGTGCCAGCAGTATTGGGGCCCTCCGGGAGGAAAAACTGTTTTTT

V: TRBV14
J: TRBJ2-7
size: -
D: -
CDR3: CASSQARGGEQYF
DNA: TGTGCCAGCAGCCAAGCCCGCGGAGGCGAGCAGTACTTC

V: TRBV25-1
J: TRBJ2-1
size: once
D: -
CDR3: CASSEVESSYNEQFF
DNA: TGTGCCAGCAGTGAGGTGGAGAGCTCCTACAATGAGCAGTTCTTC

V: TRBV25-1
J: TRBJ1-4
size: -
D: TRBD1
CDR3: CASSLTGVREKLFF
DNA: TGTGCCAGCAGTCTAACAGGGGTAAGGGAAAAACTGTTTTTT

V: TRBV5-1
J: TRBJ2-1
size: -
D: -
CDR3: CASSLGPTGNEQFF
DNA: TGCGCCAGCAGCTTGGGACCGACTGGGAATGAGCAGTTCTTC

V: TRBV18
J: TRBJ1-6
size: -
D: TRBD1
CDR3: CASSHDRELPNSPLHF
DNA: TGTGCCAGCTCACACGACAGGGAACTGCCGAATTCACCCCTCCACTTT

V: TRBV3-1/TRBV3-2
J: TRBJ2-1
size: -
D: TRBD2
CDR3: CASSHGAGVAEQFF
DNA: TGTGCCAGCAGCCACGGGGCGGGAGTAGCTGAGCAGTTCTTC

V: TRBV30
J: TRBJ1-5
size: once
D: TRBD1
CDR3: CAWSTGALNQPQHF
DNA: TGTGCCTGGAGCACAGGGGCGCTGAATCAGCCCCAGCATTTT

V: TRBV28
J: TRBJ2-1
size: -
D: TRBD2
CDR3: CASSAPSGRIVYNEQFF
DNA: TGTGCCAGCAGTGCCCCTAGCGGGAGGATTGTTTACAATGAGCAGTTCTTC

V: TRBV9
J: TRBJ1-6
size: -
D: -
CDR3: CASSATPRNTGNSPLHF
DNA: TGTGCCAGCAGCGCGACCCCCCGGAATACGGGGAATTCACCCCTCCACTTT

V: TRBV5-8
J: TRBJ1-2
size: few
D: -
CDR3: CASSWEWRNYGYTF
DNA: TGTGCCAGCAGCTGGGAGTGGAGAAACTATGGCTACACCTTC

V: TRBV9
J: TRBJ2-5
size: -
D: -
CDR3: CASSDRASVGVRETQYF
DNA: TGTGCCAGCAGCGATCGCGCCTCTGTCGGGGTACGAGAGACCCAGTACTTC

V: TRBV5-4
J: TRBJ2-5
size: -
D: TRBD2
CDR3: CASSFPSGSQETQYF
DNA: TGTGCCAGCAGCTTCCCTAGCGGGAGTCAAGAGACCCAGTACTTC

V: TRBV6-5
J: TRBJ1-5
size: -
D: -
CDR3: CASSYGRGQPQHF
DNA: TGTGCCAGCAGTTACGGCCGGGGTCAGCCCCAGCATTTT

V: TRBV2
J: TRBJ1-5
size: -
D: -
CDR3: CASKPTARNQPQHF
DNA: TGTGCCAGCAAACCGACAGCCCGCAATCAGCCCCAGCATTTT

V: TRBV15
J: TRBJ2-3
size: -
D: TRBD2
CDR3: CATSSRGRSTDTQYF
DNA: TGTGCCACCAGCAGTCGCGGGAGGAGTACAGATACGCAGTATTTT

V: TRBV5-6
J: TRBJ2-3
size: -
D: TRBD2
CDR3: CASSLEAGGPPDTQYF
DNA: TGTGCCAGCAGCTTGGAGGCGGGAGGGCCCCCAGATACGCAGTATTTT

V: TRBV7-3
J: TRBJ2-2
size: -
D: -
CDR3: CASRSAVYNTGELFF
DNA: TGTGCCAGCAGGTCAGCGGTTTATAACACCGGGGAGCTGTTTTTT

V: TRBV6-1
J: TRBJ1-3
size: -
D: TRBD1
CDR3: CASSEAGTVGNTIYF
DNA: TGTGCCAGCAGTGAAGCCGGGACAGTTGGAAACACCATATATTTT

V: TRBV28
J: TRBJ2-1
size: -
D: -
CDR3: CASSLVFNEQFF
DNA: TGTGCCAGCAGTTTAGTCTTCAATGAGCAGTTCTTC

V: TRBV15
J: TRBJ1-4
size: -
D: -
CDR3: CATSRGDPEEKLFF
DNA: TGTGCCACCAGCAGGGGCGACCCAGAGGAAAAACTGTTTTTT

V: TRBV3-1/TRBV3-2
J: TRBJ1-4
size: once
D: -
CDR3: CASSQDPNRVATNEKLFF
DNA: TGTGCCAGCAGCCAAGATCCCAACAGGGTGGCAACTAATGAAAAACTGTTTTTT

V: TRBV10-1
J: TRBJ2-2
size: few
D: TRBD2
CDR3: CASSDPRSGGDTGELFF
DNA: TGCGCCAGCAGTGACCCCCGATCGGGAGGGGACACCGGGGAGCTGTTTTTT

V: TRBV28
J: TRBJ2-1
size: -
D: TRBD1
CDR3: CASGKPGQSNEQFF
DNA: TGTGCCAGCGGAAAACCGGGACAGTCTAATGAGCAGTTCTTC

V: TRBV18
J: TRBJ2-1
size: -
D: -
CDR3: CASSPPKGGHEQFF
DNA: TGTGCCAGCTCACCACCGAAAGGGGGTCATGAGCAGTTCTTC

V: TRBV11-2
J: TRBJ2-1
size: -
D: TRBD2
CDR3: CASSLVAGGLYNEQFF
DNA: TGTGCCAGCAGCTTGGTAGCGGGAGGACTTTACAATGAGCAGTTCTTC

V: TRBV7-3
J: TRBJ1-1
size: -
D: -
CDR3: CASSFLSRENTEAFF
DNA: TGTGCCAGCAGCTTCCTTAGCAGGGAGAACACTGAAGCTTTCTTT

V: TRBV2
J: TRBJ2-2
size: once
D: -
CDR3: CASRGGLGNTGELFF
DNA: TGTGCCAGCAGAGGCGGACTGGGGAACACCGGGGAGCTGTTTTTT

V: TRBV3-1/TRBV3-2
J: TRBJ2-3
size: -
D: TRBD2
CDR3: CASCQREGLDTQYF
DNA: TGTGCCAGCTGTCAGCGGGAGGGCCTCGATACGCAGTATTTT

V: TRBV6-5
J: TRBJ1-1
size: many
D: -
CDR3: CASREGRWNTEAFF
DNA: TGTGCCAGCAGGGAGGGACGGTGGAACACTGAAGCTTTCTTT

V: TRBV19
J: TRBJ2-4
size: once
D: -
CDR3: CASSITGEKAKNIQYF
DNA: TGTGCCAGTAGTATAACGGGAGAGAAAGCCAAAAACATTCAGTACTTC

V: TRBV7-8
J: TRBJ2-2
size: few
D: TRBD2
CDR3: CASSLWGTSGNTGELFF
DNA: TGTGCCAGCAGCTTATGGGGTACTAGCGGGAATACCGGGGAGCTGTTTTTT

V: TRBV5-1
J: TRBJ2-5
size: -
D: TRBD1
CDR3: CASSLGTGLETQYF
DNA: TGCGCCAGCAGCCTCGGGACAGGGCTAGAGACCCAGTACTTC

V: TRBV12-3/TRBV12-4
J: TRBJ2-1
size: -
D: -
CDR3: CASTEWGGRQFF
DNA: TGTGCCAGCACAGAATGGGGGGGCAGGCAGTTCTTC

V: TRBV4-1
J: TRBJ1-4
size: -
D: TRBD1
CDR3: CASSPLPTGYTNEKLFF
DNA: TGCGCCAGCAGCCCACTACCGACAGGGTACACTAATGAAAAACTGTTTTTT

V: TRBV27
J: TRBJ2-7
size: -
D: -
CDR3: CASSLGQGSHEQYF
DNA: TGTGCCAGCAGTTTGGGCCAGGGAAGCCACGAGCAGTACTTC

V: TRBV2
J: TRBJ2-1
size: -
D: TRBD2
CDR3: CASRVLAGPSSYNEQFF
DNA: TGTGCCAGCAGGGTTCTAGCGGGCCCGAGCTCCTACAATGAGCAGTTCTTC

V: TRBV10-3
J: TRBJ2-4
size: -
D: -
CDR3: CAISDSQGAKNIQYF
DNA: TGTGCCATCAGCGACAGTCAAGGAGCCAAAAACATTCAGTACTTC

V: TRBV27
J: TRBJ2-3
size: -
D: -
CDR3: CASSSIDYLADTQYF
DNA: TGTGCCAGCAGTTCCATTGACTACTTGGCGGATACGCAGTATTTT

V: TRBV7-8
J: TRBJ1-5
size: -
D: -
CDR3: CASSPQNPGVGQPQHF
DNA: TGTGCCAGCAGCCCTCAAAATCCTGGAGTCGGTCAGCCCCAGCATTTT

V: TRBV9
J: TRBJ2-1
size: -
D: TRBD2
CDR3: CASSVGLADRTDNEQFF
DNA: TGTGCCAGCAGCGTAGGACTAGCGGACCGTACAGACAATGAGCAGTTCTTC

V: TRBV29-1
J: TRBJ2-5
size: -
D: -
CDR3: CSVEISTETQYF
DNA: TGCAGCGTTGAGATCAGTACAGAGACCCAGTACTTC